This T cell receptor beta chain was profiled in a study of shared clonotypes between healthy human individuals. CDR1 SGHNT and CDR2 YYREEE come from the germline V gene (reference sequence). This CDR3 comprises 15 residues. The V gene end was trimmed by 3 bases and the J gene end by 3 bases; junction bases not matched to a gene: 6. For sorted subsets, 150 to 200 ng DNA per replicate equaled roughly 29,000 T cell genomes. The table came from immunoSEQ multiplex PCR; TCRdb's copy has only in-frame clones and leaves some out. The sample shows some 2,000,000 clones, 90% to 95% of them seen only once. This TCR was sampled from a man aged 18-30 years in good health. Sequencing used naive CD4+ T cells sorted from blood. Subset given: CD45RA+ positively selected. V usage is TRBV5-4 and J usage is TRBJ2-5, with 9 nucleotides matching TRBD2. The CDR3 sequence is CASSYIGTSKETQYF. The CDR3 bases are TGTGCCAGCAGCTATATCGGGACTAGCAAAGAGACCCAGTACTTC.